This TCR beta chain was captured by sequencing in a study of blood T cell repertoires in COVID-19. Cohorts were based on clinical histories the participants reported. Trimming cost V 5 bases and J 3 bases, with 16 bases left between them. Germline CDR1 MDHEN, CDR2 SYDVKM. The CDR3 totals 15 residues. In the study's own analysis: Quantification of nucleated cells was approximated via reference gene primer amplification. Sequenced by immunoSEQ multiplex PCR; TCRdb stores in-frame clones only, minus some. That table is the source of V, J and clone size, and D and trimming were worked out from the DNA. Here the sample spans about 200,000 clones, more than 65% being singletons.

Sequenced material: PBMCs or T cells enriched from blood (not recorded which). This TCR was sampled from a woman aged 50 to 60 with acute COVID-19. The gene calls are TRBV28 and TRBJ1-1; a weak D match, TRBD1 (6 bases). The CDR3 nucleotides read TGTGCCAGCAGTGACCGGGACAATCCTCACACTGAAGCTTTCTTT. It codes for CASSDRDNPHTEAFF.